A single sample gave rise to the 17 T cell receptor beta chains below, sequenced in a study of T cell changes during pregnancy in multiple sclerosis. Profiling relied on immunoSEQ multiplex PCR, and the TCRdb table lists in-frame clones only, not all of them. The sample contains approximately 70,000 clones, about nine tenths of which appear only once. The sequenced sample was CD4+ T cells from peripheral blood mononuclear cells, obtained before pregnancy. The receptors were sampled from a female donor with multiple sclerosis, enrolled in a pregnancy study.

This chain uses TRBV5-4 with TRBJ1-1; D remains ambiguous. The length of the CDR3 is 18 residues. The germline V and J ends were trimmed by 3 bases and 0 bases, with 21 bases remaining between them. Germline V gene lookup returns CDR1 SGHNT and CDR2 YYREEE (reference sequence). CDR3 in amino acids: CASSSEASPALMNTEAFF. As DNA, the CDR3 is TGTGCCAGCAGCTCCGAGGCTTCTCCAGCTTTAATGAACACTGAAGCTTTCTTT. Supplemented by reference TRBV5-4 and TRBJ1-1, the full variable domain reads ETGVTQSPTHLIKTRGQQVTLRCSSQSGHNTVSWYQQALGQGPQFIFQYYREEENGRGNFPPRFSGLQFPNYSSELNVNALELDDSALYLCASSSEASPALMNTEAFFGQGTRLTVV.

The chain employs TRBV19 and TRBJ2-7, with 12 bases that match TRBD2. V trimming: 9 bases; J trimming: 6 bases; junction bases outside the gene matches: 9. The CDR3 length is 14 residues. Germline V gives CDR1 LNHDA, CDR2 SQIVND (reference sequence). CDR3 sequence: CASGTSGFWGEQYF. The CDR3 nucleotides are TGTGCCAGCGGGACTAGCGGGTTTTGGGGCGAGCAGTACTTC.

The chain is built from TRBV25-1 and TRBJ2-4, with D maybe TRBD1 (6 bases). The ends were cut back, 5 bases at V and 2 bases at J, with 13 bases in the middle. The germline gives CDR1 MGHDK, CDR2 SYGVNS. This CDR3 region has 15 residues. CDR3 in amino acids: CASSHGQSPKNIQYF. In DNA form, the CDR3 reads TGTGCCAGCAGTCACGGACAGTCTCCCAAAAACATTCAGTACTTC.

CDR3 loop: CASSPGLADTYEQYF. The CDR3 DNA reads TGTGCCAGCAGCCCGGGACTAGCGGACACCTACGAGCAGTACTTC. This rearrangement joins TRBV11-2 to TRBJ2-7; 11 bases match TRBD2. The germline gives CDR1 SGHAT, CDR2 FQNNGV. Germline trimming cut 5 bases from V and 2 bases from J; bases unmatched to any gene: 5. The length of the CDR3 is 15 residues.

The chain uses TRBV4-3 and TRBJ2-7; no clear D. The V end was cut by 0 bases, the J end by 4 bases, with 7 bases between. Germline loops: CDR1 LGHNA, CDR2 YSLEER. The CDR3 consists of 13 residues. CDR3 residues: CASSQDRTYEQYF. DNA for the CDR3: TGCGCCAGCAGCCAAGATAGAACGTACGAGCAGTACTTC.

V and J are TRBV19 and TRBJ1-5, with no clear D. The V gene lost 3 bases and the J gene lost 1 base, with 7 bases spanning the gap. CDR1 and CDR2 (germline): LNHDA, SQIVND (reference sequence). The CDR3 consists of 14 residues. For the CDR3, the DNA is TGTGCCAGTAGTATTGGGAGAAGCAATCAGCCCCAGCATTTT. It translates to CASSIGRSNQPQHF.

This clone appeared a single time. The V and J genes are TRBV5-1 and TRBJ2-2; tentative D call: TRBD2 (5 bases). Per germline, CDR1 SGHRS and CDR2 YFSETQ. Trimming stripped 4 bases from V and 5 bases from J, with 12 bases between. There are 14 residues in the CDR3. CDR3 protein: CASSERPGTGELFF. The CDR3 DNA follows: TGCGCCAGCAGCGAGAGACCGGGGACCGGGGAGCTGTTTTTT.

V is TRBV18 and J is TRBJ1-3; TRBD1 might be the D (6 bases). The V gene lost 5 bases and the J gene lost 0 bases, with 11 bases spanning the gap. Germline CDR1 is KGHSH and CDR2 is LQKENI. The CDR3 has 15 amino acids. The CDR3 coding sequence is TGTGCCAGCTCAGAACAGGGCCACTCTGGAAACACCATATATTTT. Protein: CASSEQGHSGNTIYF.

V usage is TRBV19 and J usage is TRBJ1-5; TRBD1 agrees at 7 bases. Germline values: CDR1 LNHDA, CDR2 SQIVND (reference sequence). This CDR3 region has 16 residues. The V and J ends lost 7 bases and 6 bases, in that order; junction bases with no gene match: 15. Here the CDR3 DNA reads TGTGCCAGTAAGAGGGACGACAGGGAAGTCGGTCAGCCCCAGCATTTT. This codes for CASKRDDREVGQPQHF.

The J gene is TRBJ2-1, the V gene TRBV7-3; 9 bases are a match to TRBD1. The CDR3 consists of 15 residues. Germline loops: CDR1 SGHTA, CDR2 FQGTGA. Trimming took 0 bases from V and 6 from J; bases not matched to a gene: 3. CDR3 amino acids: CASSLTQTGGNEQFF. CDR3 nucleotide sequence: TGTGCCAGCAGCTTAACGCAGACAGGGGGCAATGAGCAGTTCTTC.

J is TRBJ2-7 and V is TRBV27, with TRBD1 matching 10 bases. The CDR3 is 15 amino acids. Germline loops: CDR1 MNHEY, CDR2 SMNVEV (reference sequence). Trimming took 5 bases from V and 2 from J; bases not matched to a gene: 6. The CDR3 reads CASSPRTGGTYEQYF. CDR3 sequence (DNA): TGTGCCAGCAGTCCACGGACAGGGGGGACCTACGAGCAGTACTTC.

The chain links TRBV5-5 to TRBJ2-5; 7 positions agree with TRBD1. In germline, CDR1 is SGHKS, CDR2 YYEKEE (reference sequence). The CDR3 covers 14 residues. V dropped 0 bases and J dropped 5; count of bases not matched to a gene: 4. The CDR3 here is CASSLGQGGETQYF. CDR3 coding DNA: TGTGCCAGCAGCTTGGGACAGGGTGGGGAGACCCAGTACTTC.

This CDR3 is CASRLIDRVANQPQHF. The CDR3 nucleotides are TGTGCCAGCAGGCTAATAGACAGGGTAGCAAATCAGCCCCAGCATTTT. V usage is TRBV28 and J usage is TRBJ1-5; TRBD1 matches 7 bases. The V and J ends lost 6 bases and 4 bases, in that order; junction bases with no gene match: 12. The germline gives CDR1 MDHEN, CDR2 SYDVKM. The length of the CDR3 is 16 residues. Drawing the rest from reference TRBV28 and TRBJ1-5, the complete variable domain is DVKVTQSSRYLVKRTGEKVFLECVQDMDHENMFWYRQDPGLGLRLIYFSYDVKMKEKGDIPEGYSVSREKKERFSLILESASTNQTSMYLCASRLIDRVANQPQHFGDGTRLSIL.

This sequence joins TRBV5-1 and TRBJ2-5; TRBD1 matches 9 bases. J was trimmed by 2 bases and V by 5 bases; bases with no gene match: 10. Germline lookup yields CDR1 SGHRS and CDR2 YFSETQ. The CDR3 extends over 16 amino acids. In DNA, the CDR3 is TGCGCCAGCAGAGGCGGGACAGGGATGTTTCAAGAGACCCAGTACTTC. Protein product: CASRGGTGMFQETQYF.

V usage is TRBV7-9 and J usage is TRBJ1-1; D possibly corresponds to TRBD1 (6 bases). CDR1 SEHNR and CDR2 FQNEAQ come from the germline V gene (reference sequence). V was shortened by 2 bases and J by 1 base, with 23 bases between the two germline ends. This CDR3 contains 19 residues. Here the CDR3 DNA reads TGTGCCAGCAGCTTATTTGTGAAGAGGGGACATTTTCCGAACACTGAAGCTTTCTTT. Its protein product is CASSLFVKRGHFPNTEAFF.

The chain carries TRBV4-2 and TRBJ2-7, with 8 nucleotides matching TRBD2. CDR3 size: 15 residues. After removal of 2 bases from V and 0 bases from J, the junction contained 3 bases not matched to a gene. CDR1 and CDR2 (germline): LGHNA, YNFKEQ. CDR3 amino acids: CASSQPGGASYEQYF. The CDR3 bases are TGTGCCAGCAGCCAACCGGGGGGGGCCTCCTACGAGCAGTACTTC.

About this clone itself: Additional DNA sequences in this sample encode the identical CDR3. V is TRBV9 and J is TRBJ2-6; 7 nucleotides agree with TRBD1. Germline values: CDR1 SGDLS, CDR2 YYNGEE. This CDR3 spans 16 amino acids. After removal of 3 bases from V and 2 bases from J, the junction contained 5 bases not matched to a gene. CDR3 DNA: TGTGCCAGCAGCGCGACAGGGAAGGCTGGGGCCAACGTCCTGACTTTC. Protein sequence: CASSATGKAGANVLTF.